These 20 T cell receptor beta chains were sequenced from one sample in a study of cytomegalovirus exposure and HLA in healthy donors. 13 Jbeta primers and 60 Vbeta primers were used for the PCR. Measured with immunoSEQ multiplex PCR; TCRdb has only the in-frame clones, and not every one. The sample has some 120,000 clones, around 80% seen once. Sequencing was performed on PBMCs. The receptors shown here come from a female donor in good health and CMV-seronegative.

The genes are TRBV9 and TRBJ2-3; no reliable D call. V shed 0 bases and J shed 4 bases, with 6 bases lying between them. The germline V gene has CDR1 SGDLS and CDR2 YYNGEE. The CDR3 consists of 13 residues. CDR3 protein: CASSVEAADTQYF. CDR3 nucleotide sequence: TGTGCCAGCAGCGTAGAGGCGGCAGATACGCAGTATTTT.

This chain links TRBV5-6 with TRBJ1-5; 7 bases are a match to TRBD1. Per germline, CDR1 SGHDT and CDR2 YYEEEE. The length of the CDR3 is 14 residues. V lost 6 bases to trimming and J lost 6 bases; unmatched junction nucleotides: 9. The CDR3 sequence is CASTYRGGGQPQHF. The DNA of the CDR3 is TGTGCCAGCACTTACAGGGGAGGAGGTCAGCCCCAGCATTTT.

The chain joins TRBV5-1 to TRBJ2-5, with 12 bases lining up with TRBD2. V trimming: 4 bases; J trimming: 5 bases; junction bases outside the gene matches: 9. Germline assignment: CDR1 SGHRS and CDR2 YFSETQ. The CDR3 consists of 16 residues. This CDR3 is CASSIGTSGPSETQYF. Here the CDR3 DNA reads TGCGCCAGCAGCATAGGGACTAGCGGGCCTTCCGAGACCCAGTACTTC.

CDR3 residues: CASSLPRRLPLSQETQYF. The CDR3 DNA follows: TGTGCCAGCAGCTTACCACGACGACTCCCTTTGAGCCAAGAGACCCAGTACTTC. The chain joins TRBV11-2 to TRBJ2-5; D not certain. This CDR3 comprises 18 residues. The V gene's germline CDR1 is SGHAT and CDR2 FQNNGV. V lost 2 bases to trimming and J lost 1 base, with 20 bases between them.

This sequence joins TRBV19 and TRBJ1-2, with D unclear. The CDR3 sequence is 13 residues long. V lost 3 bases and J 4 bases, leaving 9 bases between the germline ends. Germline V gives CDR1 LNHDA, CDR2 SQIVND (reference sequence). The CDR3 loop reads CASSIEEGYGYTF. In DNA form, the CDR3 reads TGTGCCAGTAGTATTGAGGAGGGCTATGGCTACACCTTC.

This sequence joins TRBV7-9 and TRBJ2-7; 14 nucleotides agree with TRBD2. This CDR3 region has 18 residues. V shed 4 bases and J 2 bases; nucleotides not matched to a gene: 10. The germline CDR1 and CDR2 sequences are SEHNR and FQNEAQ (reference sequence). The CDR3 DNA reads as TGTGCCAGCAGCTACGGACTAGCGGGAGGCTTGATTCCCTACGAGCAGTACTTC. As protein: CASSYGLAGGLIPYEQYF.

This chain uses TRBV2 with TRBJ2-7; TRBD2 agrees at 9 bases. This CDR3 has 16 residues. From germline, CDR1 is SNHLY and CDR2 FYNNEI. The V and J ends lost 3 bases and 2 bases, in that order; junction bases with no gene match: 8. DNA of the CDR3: TGTGCCAGCAGTGATCCTAGCGGGGCTAAGACCTACGAGCAGTACTTC. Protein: CASSDPSGAKTYEQYF.

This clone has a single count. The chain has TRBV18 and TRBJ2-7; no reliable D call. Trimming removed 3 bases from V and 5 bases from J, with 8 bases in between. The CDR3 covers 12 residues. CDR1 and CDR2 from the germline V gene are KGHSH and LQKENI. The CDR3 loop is CASSPNRDEQYF. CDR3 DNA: TGTGCCAGCTCACCGAACCGAGACGAGCAGTACTTC.

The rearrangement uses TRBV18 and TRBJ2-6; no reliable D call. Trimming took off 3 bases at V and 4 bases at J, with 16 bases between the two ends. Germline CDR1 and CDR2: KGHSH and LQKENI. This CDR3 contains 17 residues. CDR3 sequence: CASSPPISSSGANVLTF. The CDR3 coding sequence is TGTGCCAGCTCACCTCCTATTTCTAGTTCCGGGGCCAACGTCCTGACTTTC.

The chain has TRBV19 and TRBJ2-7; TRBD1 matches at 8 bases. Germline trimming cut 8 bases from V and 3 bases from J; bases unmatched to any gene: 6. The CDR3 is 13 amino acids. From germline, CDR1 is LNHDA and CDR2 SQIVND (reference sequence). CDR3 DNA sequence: TGTGCCAGTGCTAGACAGGGGAACTACGAGCAGTACTTC. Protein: CASARQGNYEQYF.

The CDR3 DNA reads TGTGCCAGCAGTTGGAGGGGTCGATACAATGAGCAGTTCTTC. Translation gives CASSWRGRYNEQFF. The V and J genes are TRBV6-1 and TRBJ2-1, with D possibly TRBD2 on 6 matching bases. The V gene's germline CDR1 is MNHNS and CDR2 SASEGT. This CDR3 spans 14 amino acids. Trimming removed 5 bases from V and 4 bases from J, with 12 bases in between.

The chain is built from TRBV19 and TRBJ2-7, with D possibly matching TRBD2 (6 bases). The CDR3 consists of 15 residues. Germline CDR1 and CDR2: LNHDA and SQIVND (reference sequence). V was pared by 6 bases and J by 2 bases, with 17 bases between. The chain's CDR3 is CASRDTGTGPYEQYF. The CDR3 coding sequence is TGTGCCAGTAGAGACACCGGGACTGGCCCCTACGAGCAGTACTTC.

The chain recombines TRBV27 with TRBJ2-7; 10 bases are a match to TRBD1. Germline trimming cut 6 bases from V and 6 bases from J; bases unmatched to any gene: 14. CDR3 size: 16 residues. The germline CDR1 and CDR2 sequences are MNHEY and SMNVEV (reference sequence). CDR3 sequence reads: CASSPDVGGQGREQYF. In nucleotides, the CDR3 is TGTGCCAGCAGCCCTGACGTCGGGGGACAGGGGCGCGAGCAGTACTTC.

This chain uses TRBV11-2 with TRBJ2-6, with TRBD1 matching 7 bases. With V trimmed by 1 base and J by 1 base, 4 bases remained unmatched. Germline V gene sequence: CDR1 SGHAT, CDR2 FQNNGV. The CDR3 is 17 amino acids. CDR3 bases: TGTGCCAGCAGCTTAGTCGAGACAGGGTCTGGGGCCAACGTCCTGACTTTC. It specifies CASSLVETGSGANVLTF.

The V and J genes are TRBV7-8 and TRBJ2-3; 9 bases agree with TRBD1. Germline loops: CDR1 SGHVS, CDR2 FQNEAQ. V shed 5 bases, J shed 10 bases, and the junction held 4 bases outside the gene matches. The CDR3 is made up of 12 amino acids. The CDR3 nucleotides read TGTGCCAGCAGCGCAAGGACAGGGGCGCAGTATTTT. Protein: CASSARTGAQYF.

For the CDR3, the DNA is TGTGCCAGCAGCCGGGGGACGTCCGGAAACACCATATATTTT. Amino acids: CASSRGTSGNTIYF. The gene calls are TRBV6-5 and TRBJ1-3; the D gene is possibly TRBD1 (5 bases). This CDR3 contains 14 residues. Germline CDR1 reads MNHEY; CDR2 reads SVGAGI. The V gene lost 6 bases and the J gene lost 4 bases, with 13 bases spanning the gap.

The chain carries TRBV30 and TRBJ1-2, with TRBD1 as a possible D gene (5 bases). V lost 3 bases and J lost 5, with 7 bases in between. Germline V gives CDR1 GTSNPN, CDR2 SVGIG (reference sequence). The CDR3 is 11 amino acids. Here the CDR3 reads CAWSRGYGYTF. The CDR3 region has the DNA TGTGCCTGGAGCCGGGGGTATGGCTACACCTTC.

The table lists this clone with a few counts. The CDR3: CAIRGDRLNTEAFF. In DNA, the CDR3 is TGTGCCATCAGGGGGGACAGGTTGAACACTGAAGCTTTCTTT. V and J are TRBV10-3 and TRBJ1-1, with 8 bases matching TRBD1. This CDR3 comprises 14 residues. Germline trimming cut 6 bases from V and 0 bases from J; bases unmatched to any gene: 3. The germline V gene encodes CDR1 ENHRY and CDR2 SYGVKD.

CDR3 coding DNA: TGTGCCAGCAGCCGCGGGGGGATCACAGATACGCAGTATTTT. Translated, it gives CASSRGGITDTQYF. The chain recombines TRBV7-3 with TRBJ2-3, with 8 bases lining up with TRBD2. The germline CDR1 and CDR2 sequences are SGHTA and FQGTGA. V was pared by 5 bases and J by 2 bases, with 3 bases of the junction left unmatched. The CDR3 is 14 amino acids.

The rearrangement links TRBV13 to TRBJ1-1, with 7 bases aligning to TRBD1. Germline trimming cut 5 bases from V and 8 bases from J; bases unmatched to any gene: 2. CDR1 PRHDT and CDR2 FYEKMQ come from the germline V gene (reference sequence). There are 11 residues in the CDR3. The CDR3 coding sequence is TGTGCCAGCAGCCTGGACAGGGAAGCTTTCTTT. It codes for CASSLDREAFF.